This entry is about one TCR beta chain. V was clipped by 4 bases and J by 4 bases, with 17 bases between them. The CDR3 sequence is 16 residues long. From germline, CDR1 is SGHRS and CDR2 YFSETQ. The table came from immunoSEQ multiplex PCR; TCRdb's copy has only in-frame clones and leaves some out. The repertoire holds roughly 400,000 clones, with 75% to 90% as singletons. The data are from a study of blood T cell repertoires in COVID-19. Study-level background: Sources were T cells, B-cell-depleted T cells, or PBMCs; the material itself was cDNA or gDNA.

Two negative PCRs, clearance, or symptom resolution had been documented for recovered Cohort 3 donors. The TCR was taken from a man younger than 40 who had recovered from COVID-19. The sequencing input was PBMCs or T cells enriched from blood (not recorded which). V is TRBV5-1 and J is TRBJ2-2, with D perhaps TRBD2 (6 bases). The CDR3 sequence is CASSPGVSGITGELFF. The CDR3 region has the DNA TGCGCCAGCAGCCCGGGGGTTAGCGGAATCACCGGGGAGCTGTTTTTT.